One and the same sample provided the 20 T cell receptor beta chains below, sequenced in a study of T-cell memory formation after mild COVID-19. TCRdb called the 5' RACE reads again in MiXCR, with one record for every CDR3 protein. Of approximately 430,000 distinct CDR3 sequences listed, under 25% were seen once; the top ten hold roughly 13%. Input material: PBMCs or a T cell subset sorted from them (not recorded which). The origin of the receptors is an adult woman who had mild COVID-19 (a few samples of this study predate the infection). Cell type and time point are not known.

The genes are TRBV4-1 and TRBJ2-3, with D possibly matching TRBD1 (5 bases). Trimming removed 3 bases from V and 2 bases from J, with 12 bases in between. The CDR3 is 15 amino acids. Germline CDR1 MGHRA, CDR2 YSYEKL. CDR3 sequence: CASSHAGFPTDTQYF. The CDR3, as DNA: TGCGCCAGCAGCCACGCAGGGTTCCCCACAGATACGCAGTATTTT.

The rearrangement uses TRBV6-2 or TRBV6-3 and TRBJ2-4; the D gene is possibly TRBD1 (6 bases). CDR3 length: 17 residues. Per the germline V gene, CDR1 is MNHEY and CDR2 is SVGEGT. The ends were cut back, 3 bases at V and 7 bases at J, with 22 bases in the middle. The CDR3 is CASSYYRDTLQRNIQYF. In DNA form, the CDR3 reads TGTGCCAGCAGTTATTATAGGGACACACTCCAAAGGAACATTCAGTACTTC.

The chain combines TRBV12-3 or TRBV12-4 with TRBJ2-3; maybe TRBD1 (5 bases). V was cut by 8 bases and J by 5 bases, with 11 bases left in between. The CDR3 contains 12 residues. The CDR3 is CASGPRGDTQYF. The CDR3, as DNA: TGTGCCAGCGGCCCTAGGGGAGATACGCAGTATTTT.

This clonotype was detected ten times or more. The rearrangement uses TRBV18 and TRBJ2-3; the D call may be TRBD1 or TRBD2 (5 bases each). This CDR3 contains 17 residues. Germline V gives CDR1 KGHSH, CDR2 LQKENI. V was shortened by 0 bases and J by 6 bases, with 19 bases between the two germline ends. CDR3 in DNA: TGTGCCAGCTCACCACCCGGTATGACGGGGCGCGCGGATACGCAGTATTTT. It encodes CASSPPGMTGRADTQYF. The full variable domain, completed using reference TRBV18 and TRBJ2-3, is NAGVMQNPRHLVRRRGQEARLRCSPMKGHSHVYWYRQLPEEGLKFMVYLQKENIIDESGMPKERFSAEFPKEGPSILRIQQVVRGDSAAYFCASSPPGMTGRADTQYFGPGTRLTVL.

V gene TRBV30 combines with J gene TRBJ2-5; possibly TRBD1 or TRBD2 for D (5 bases each). The CDR3 is 13 residues long. V was shortened by 2 bases and J by 1 base, with 8 bases between the two germline ends. Germline V gene sequence: CDR1 GTSNPN, CDR2 SVGIG (reference sequence). Here the CDR3 DNA reads TGTGCCTGGAGTTTGGGGGTCCAAGAGACCCAGTACTTC. It translates to CAWSLGVQETQYF.

This chain joins TRBV21-1 and TRBJ2-5. TRBV21-1 is given as a pseudogene. The CDR3 totals 14 residues. The CDR3 loop reads CASSKAGSQETQYF. CDR3 nucleotide sequence: TGTGCCAGCAGCAAAGCGGGCAGCCAAGAGACCCAGTACTTC.

The rearrangement uses TRBV7-3 and TRBJ2-1, with 11 bases lining up with TRBD2. The V gene end was trimmed by 0 bases and the J gene end by 12 bases; junction bases not matched to a gene: 10. This CDR3 is built from 16 residues. Germline CDR1 is SGHTA and CDR2 is FQGTGA. In nucleotides, the CDR3 is TGTGCCAGCAGCTTAACGACTAGCGGGGTCCGAGGGGGGCAGTTCTTC. It codes for CASSLTTSGVRGGQFF.

V usage is TRBV15 and J usage is TRBJ2-3; D is unclear. The CDR3 contains 13 residues. The ends were cut back, 1 base at V and 6 bases at J, with 8 bases in the middle. Looked up from germline, CDR1 is LNHNV and CDR2 is YYDKDF (reference sequence). As DNA, the CDR3 is TGTGCCACCAGCAGAGTACCTCCGGATACGCAGTATTTT. Translation: CATSRVPPDTQYF.

The chain has TRBV18 and TRBJ1-1; 10 nucleotides agree with TRBD1. This CDR3 has 15 amino acids. Germline CDR1 and CDR2: KGHSH and LQKENI. V lost 6 bases to trimming and J lost 3 bases; unmatched junction nucleotides: 7. Written as DNA, the CDR3 is TGTGCCAGCTCTCTCCGAGACAGGGGGCACACTGAAGCTTTCTTT. Translation: CASSLRDRGHTEAFF. Looking up the rest from reference TRBV18 and TRBJ1-1 gives the full variable domain: NAGVMQNPRHLVRRRGQEARLRCSPMKGHSHVYWYRQLPEEGLKFMVYLQKENIIDESGMPKERFSAEFPKEGPSILRIQQVVRGDSAAYFCASSLRDRGHTEAFFGQGTRLTVV.

This clonotype was picked up a small number of times. The V and J genes are TRBV6-2 or TRBV6-3 and TRBJ2-5, with 14 bases that match TRBD2. V was clipped by 6 bases and J by 1 base; unmatched bases: 13. Germline CDR1 is MNHEY and CDR2 is SVGEGT. The CDR3 has 19 residues. The CDR3 DNA is TGTGCCAGCAGCCTCCGGACTAGCGGGAGGCCTTGGGGCCAAGAGACCCAGTACTTC. Translating gives CASSLRTSGRPWGQETQYF.

This clonotype was counted between two and nine times. The chain employs TRBV7-8 and TRBJ2-3; D gene unclear. The V and J ends lost 4 bases and 12 bases respectively, with 14 bases between them. CDR3 length equals 12 residues. CDR1 and CDR2 from the germline V gene are SGHVS and FQNEAQ. The CDR3 nucleotides are TGTGCCAGCAGCTCGAAACTTGAATTTCAGTATTTT. This encodes CASSSKLEFQYF.

This clonotype was seen only a few times. The V and J genes are TRBV5-1 and TRBJ1-1; D possibly corresponds to TRBD1 (6 bases). Trimming cost V 0 bases and J 11 bases, with 11 bases left between them. The CDR3 runs to 12 residues. CDR1 is SGHRS and CDR2 is YFSETQ in the germline V gene. The CDR3 DNA reads as TGCGCCAGCAGCTTGGAAGGGGGAAAGGCTTTCTTT. Protein product: CASSLEGGKAFF.

The genes are TRBV11-3 and TRBJ2-2, with a tentative D call TRBD2 (5 bases). Trimming took 5 bases from V and 6 from J, leaving 13 bases between them. This CDR3 has 14 amino acids. Germline loops: CDR1 SGHNT, CDR2 YENEEA. The CDR3 loop reads CASSATSIPGELFF. The CDR3 DNA is TGTGCCAGCAGCGCAACTAGTATACCCGGGGAGCTGTTTTTT.

The rearrangement links TRBV12-5 to TRBJ2-5; D is unresolved. The CDR3 length is 17 residues. Deletions cut 0 bases from V and 1 base from J, with 15 bases between. Germline V lookup: CDR1 LGHNT, CDR2 FRNRAP. As DNA, the CDR3 is TGTGCTAGTGGTTTGGTCAAGATCCCGACGAGCCAAGAGACCCAGTACTTC. It yields the protein CASGLVKIPTSQETQYF.

The chain uses TRBV5-1 and TRBJ2-3; TRBD2 is a possible D gene (6 bases). CDR3 length: 16 amino acids. Per germline, CDR1 SGHRS and CDR2 YFSETQ. The V end was cut by 0 bases, the J end by 3 bases, with 14 bases between. CDR3 region: CASSLGSRGSTDTQYF. The CDR3 coding sequence is TGCGCCAGCAGCTTGGGGAGCCGGGGGAGTACAGATACGCAGTATTTT.

This clonotype was counted only a few times. The J gene is TRBJ2-1, the V gene TRBV9; TRBD2 matches 7 bases. V gave up 3 bases and J gave up 12 bases; unmatched junction bases: 12. The CDR3 is 14 amino acids. The germline V gene encodes CDR1 SGDLS and CDR2 YYNGEE. The CDR3 DNA follows: TGTGCCAGCAGCGCGACTAGCAAAGAAGGTTTGCAGTTCTTC. It codes for CASSATSKEGLQFF.

V gene TRBV20-1 combines with J gene TRBJ1-2; TRBD1 matches at 10 bases. CDR1 is DFQATT, CDR2 SNEGSKA, per germline (reference sequence). The V segment lost 0 bases and the J segment 6 bases; nucleotides outside the gene matches: 7. The CDR3 runs 15 residues. The CDR3 sequence: CSARDSGTGVHGYTF. CDR3 nucleotides: TGCAGTGCTAGAGATTCAGGGACAGGGGTGCATGGCTACACCTTC.

This clonotype was recorded a few times. The rearrangement joins TRBV20-1 to TRBJ2-7, with TRBD1 as a possible D gene (6 bases). Germline CDR1 is DFQATT and CDR2 is SNEGSKA (reference sequence). The CDR3 spans 16 residues. The V end was cut by 3 bases, the J end by 4 bases, with 22 bases between. CDR3 nucleotide sequence: TGCAGTGCTAGTGACATGGTTCGACAGGTACTATACGAGCAGTACTTC. It translates to CSASDMVRQVLYEQYF.

The J gene is TRBJ2-7, the V gene TRBV2; 9 nucleotides align to TRBD1. Trimming took 6 bases from V and 2 from J; bases not matched to a gene: 8. This CDR3 has 15 amino acids. The germline V gene has CDR1 SNHLY and CDR2 FYNNEI. The CDR3 coding sequence is TGTGCCAGCAGGGCTTACAGGGGGCTCGCCTACGAGCAGTACTTC. It is translated as CASRAYRGLAYEQYF.

This clonotype was counted many times. A read error may produce the germline difference seen at one junction end. DNA for the CDR3: TGTGCCAGCAGTTTAGTAGGAGGTGGAGAGACCCAGTACTTC. This gives the protein CASSLVGGGETQYF. The chain is built from TRBV7-2 and TRBJ2-5; D might be TRBD2 (5 bases). Germline loops: CDR1 SGHTA, CDR2 FQGNSA. The CDR3 spans 14 residues.